Listed below are T cell receptor beta chains from one sample, sequenced in a study of Tregs in tolerant kidney transplant recipients. Some clones are missing from TCRdb's copy, which holds only in-frame ones; the method was immunoSEQ multiplex PCR. This sample has about 69,000 clones; approximately 91% occur once, and the top ten carry around 0.4%. The specimen comprised CD4+ T cells from blood, sampled before the transplant. The receptors were gathered from a human donor who received a combined kidney and bone marrow transplant. Both conserved end residues are part of each CDR3. D genes are given only for firm matches. Clone size is not always given. Where it is, it says once, few, many or a class for expanded clones.

CSVIGTATNEKLFF TRBD1 NA TRBJ1-4 TRBV29-1 14
CASSRRDREYEQYF TRBD1 NA TRBJ2-7 TRBV11-2 14
CASSIAVAGVIQQYF TRBD2 NA TRBJ2-7 TRBV19 15
CASSLSPGGLGYYGYTF NA NA TRBJ1-2 TRBV5-6 17
CASSPHSSLAKNIQYF NA NA TRBJ2-4 TRBV27 16
CAISSGRGEDTQYF TRBD2 once TRBJ2-3 TRBV10-3 14
CATSQGADTEAFF TRBD1 NA TRBJ1-1 TRBV5-1 13
CASSLAGTPLNF NA once TRBJ1-5 TRBV7-2 12
CASSFLASGEQYF TRBD2 NA TRBJ2-7 TRBV5-1 13
CAISGTIQATQYF NA NA TRBJ2-5 TRBV10-3 13
CASTVTTGGYGYTF NA NA TRBJ1-2 TRBV11-2 14
CASSQVEGTEAFF NA NA TRBJ1-1 TRBV6-1 13
CASSQESGMFYNEQFF NA NA TRBJ2-1 TRBV4-2 16
CASSQVTSVKVTQYF TRBD2 NA TRBJ2-5 TRBV4-1 15
CASSSWTGQGLNTGELFF TRBD1 NA TRBJ2-2 TRBV5-4 18
CASSSGWANEKLFF NA NA TRBJ1-4 TRBV6-5 14
CAISGQGGGNTIYF TRBD1 few TRBJ1-3 TRBV10-3 14
CASSLATHLAGGLRYEQYF TRBD2 NA TRBJ2-7 TRBV7-2 19
CASDSSGTGYGYTF TRBD1 NA TRBJ1-2 TRBV2 14
CASSWKRTARSGANVLTF NA NA TRBJ2-6 TRBV28 18
CASRGGLAAASTDTQYF TRBD2 NA TRBJ2-3 TRBV4-1 17
CASSLRGGGPSTDTQYF NA NA TRBJ2-3 TRBV7-2 17
CSGLGGDGYTF NA medium-sized TRBJ1-2 TRBV29-1 11
CASSLKGRVQETQYF NA once TRBJ2-5 TRBV27 15
CASSTTGTGELFF NA few TRBJ2-2 TRBV9 13
CASSPVGATGELFF NA NA TRBJ2-2 TRBV5-1 14
CASSLGPGGAGKFF TRBD2 NA TRBJ2-1 TRBV7-2 14
CATTNDYSGASYNEQFF NA NA TRBJ2-1 TRBV15 17
CASSPGVVGSGANVLTF NA NA TRBJ2-6 TRBV28 17
CASSLVLRQGYTGELFF NA NA TRBJ2-2 TRBV5-1 17
CASSLAQDYNEQFF NA NA TRBJ2-1 TRBV11-3 14
CASSLGGPSANEQFF NA NA TRBJ2-1 TRBV7-2 15
CASSLAPGTGNTGELFF TRBD1 NA TRBJ2-2 TRBV28 17
CSVSVTEAFF NA NA TRBJ1-1 TRBV29-1 10
CASSLVWTELRSSYNEQFF NA NA TRBJ2-1 TRBV5-1 19
CASTTFASMNTEAFF NA NA TRBJ1-1 TRBV7-2 15
CSARSPVEQYF NA NA TRBJ2-7 TRBV20-1 11
CASSDGQTLSGGDSHF NA NA TRBJ1-5 TRBV2 16
CASSPQGTTYNEQFF TRBD2 NA TRBJ2-1 TRBV18 15
CASSLTGNYGYTF TRBD1 NA TRBJ1-2 TRBV2 13
CASSQGALAGPVGTQYF TRBD2 NA TRBJ2-3 TRBV4-1 17
CASSLDPGNYGYTF NA once TRBJ1-2 TRBV5-4 14
CASSPEDSYGGYGYTF NA NA TRBJ1-2 TRBV9 16
CASSLGGLGETQYF NA NA TRBJ2-5 TRBV7-8 14
CASSTLGGLGGANVLTF TRBD2 once TRBJ2-6 TRBV11-2 17
CATIISGSRGGELFF TRBD2 NA TRBJ2-2 TRBV10-2 15
CATSRDGESRGANVLTF NA NA TRBJ2-6 TRBV15 17
CASRRQGADGYTF TRBD1 NA TRBJ1-2 TRBV28 13
CASSPVNQPQHF NA NA TRBJ1-5 TRBV11-1 12
CASSSSGAEANTEAFF NA once TRBJ1-1 TRBV28 16
CATSSWTEETQYF NA NA TRBJ2-5 TRBV15 13
CASRFHRGAGETQYF TRBD1 NA TRBJ2-5 TRBV6-5 15
CASSGGQGSYSNQPQHF TRBD1 NA TRBJ1-5 TRBV2 17
CASSDGQGVYGYTF TRBD1 NA TRBJ1-2 TRBV6-5 14